Listed below are T cell receptor beta chains from one sample, sequenced in a study of T cells in Graves' hyperthyroidism and ophthalmopathy. TCRdb redid the calling of the multiplex PCR reads with MiXCR, one entry per CDR3 protein. The sample lists 380,000 or so distinct CDR3 sequences; 11% to 15% were seen once. The sequenced material came from blood. The receptors were gathered from a woman aged 25-40 years with Graves' hyperthyroidism. CDR3s include the opening cysteine and the closing phenylalanine or tryptophan. A D gene is named only where the DNA matches it firmly. Clone size, where shown, is once, few, many, or a class for clones that have expanded.

>TRBJ2-7|16|few|TRBD1|TRBV7-9
TGTGCCAGCAGCTACTTCTTCGGGACAGGGATCTACGAGCAGTACTTC
CASSYFFGTGIYEQYF
>TRBJ2-5|13|many|.|TRBV28
TGTGCCAGCAGTTTATATCGTGAAGAGACCCAGTACTTC
CASSLYREETQYF
>TRBJ2-2|15|.|TRBD1|TRBV29-1
TGCAGCGTTGCGGCCGGGACAGTAAACACCGGGGAGCTGTTTTTT
CSVAAGTVNTGELFF
>TRBJ1-5|14|.|TRBD1|TRBV6-1
TGTGCCAGCAGTATCGGACAGGGCAATCAGCCCCAGCATTTT
CASSIGQGNQPQHF
>TRBJ2-1|15|many|TRBD2|TRBV2
TGTGCCAGCAGGCCACTAGCGGACTCCTACAATGAGCAGTTCTTC
CASRPLADSYNEQFF
>TRBJ1-4|14|many|TRBD1|TRBV28
TGTGCCAGCAGCCGACAGGGACTGCGGGAAAAACTGTTTTTT
CASSRQGLREKLFF
>TRBJ1-4|13|.|.|TRBV10-2
TGCGCCAGCCGGGGGGCAACTAATGAAAAACTGTTTTTT
CASRGATNEKLFF
>TRBJ2-7|14|few|TRBD1|TRBV20-1
TGCAGTGCTAGAGAAGCGGACAGGGGCTACGAGCAGTACTTC
CSAREADRGYEQYF
>TRBJ2-7|12|many|.|TRBV12-3/TRBV12-4
TGTGCCAGCAGTATCGGACACTACGAGCAGTACTTC
CASSIGHYEQYF
>TRBJ2-3|14|.|.|TRBV7-2
TGTGCCAGCAGCTTGCAGTGGGGCACAGATACGCAGTATTTT
CASSLQWGTDTQYF
>TRBJ1-6|13|.|.|TRBV5-1
TGCGCCAGCAGCTTGGCTTTTGACTCACCCCTCCACTTT
CASSLAFDSPLHF
>TRBJ2-7|14|many|.|TRBV2
TGTGCCAGCAGCTCTAATAGGGGCAGTACCGAACAGTACTTC
CASSSNRGSTEQYF
>TRBJ1-1|13|many|.|TRBV7-3
TGTGCCAGCAAAGAACAGGTGAACACTGAAGCTTTCTTT
CASKEQVNTEAFF
>TRBJ1-5|14|.|.|TRBV6-1
TGTGCCAGCAGTCCGGGACTCCTAGATCAGCCCCAGCATTTT
CASSPGLLDQPQHF
>TRBJ2-1|14|.|TRBD2|TRBV7-2
TGTGCCAGCAGCCCCAATCTAGCGGCAAATGAGCAGTTCTTC
CASSPNLAANEQFF
>TRBJ2-3|13|few|.|TRBV18
TGTGCCAGCTCACCACTGGCCACAGATACGCAGTATTTT
CASSPLATDTQYF
>TRBJ1-5|12|.|.|TRBV19
TGTGCCAGCGCCAGGGACAATCAGCCCCAGCATTTT
CASARDNQPQHF
>TRBJ1-1|16|.|TRBD1|TRBV19
TGTGCCAGTGGGAGACAGGGGGCGCGGGAGAACACTGAAGCTTTCTTT
CASGRQGARENTEAFF
>TRBJ2-7|14|.|TRBD1|TRBV7-9
TGTGCCAGCAGCTGGGGACAGGGACCCTACGAGCAGTACTTC
CASSWGQGPYEQYF
>TRBJ2-7|17|.|TRBD1|TRBV28
TGTGCCAGCTCATTCCGTCAGGGCGGGACAGGGTCCCACGAGCAGTACTTC
CASSFRQGGTGSHEQYF
>TRBJ1-5|15|.|TRBD1|TRBV5-1
TGCGCCAGCAGCTTGAGCGGGACAGGGAATCAGCCCCAGCATTTT
CASSLSGTGNQPQHF
>TRBJ2-5|15|many|.|TRBV20-1
TGCAGTGCTAGATTTCGGGCAGGGACATTGGAGACCCAGTACTTC
CSARFRAGTLETQYF
>TRBJ2-5|14|many|TRBD2|TRBV2
TGTGCCAGCAAAGGACTAGCGGATCGAGAGACCCAGTACTTC
CASKGLADRETQYF
>TRBJ2-1|15|few|.|TRBV28
TGTGCCGGGTCGAGATTCATTACCCCTTACAATGAGCAGTTCTTC
CAGSRFITPYNEQFF
>TRBJ2-5|14|.|TRBD2|TRBV29-1
TGCAGCGCTGCCGGGACTAGCGGGCAAGAGACCCAGTACTTC
CSAAGTSGQETQYF
>TRBJ2-1|14|many|.|TRBV30
TGTGCCTGGAGTGGGACGGAGTTCATAAATGAGCAGTTCTTC
CAWSGTEFINEQFF
>TRBJ2-7|13|many|.|TRBV6-2/TRBV6-3
TGTGCCAGCAGTTACGGACAGACCTACGAGCAGTACTTC
CASSYGQTYEQYF
>TRBJ2-1|15|.|.|TRBV7-7
TGTGCTAGCAGCTTATTCGCCAGTCCGTACAATGAGCAGTTCTTC
CASSLFASPYNEQFF
>TRBJ2-1|19|few|.|TRBV11-2
TGTGCCAGCAGCTCCCAAACCCTTAATAGACTAGGAATGGGAAATGAGCAGTTCTTC
CASSSQTLNRLGMGNEQFF
>TRBJ1-2|14|few|.|TRBV10-3
TGTGCCATCAGGGCCCGCGGGGAGGACTATGGCTACACCTTC
CAIRARGEDYGYTF
>TRBJ2-1|15|few|.|TRBV7-3
TGTGCCAGCAGCGCGACCGGGACGGCTAACAATGAGCAGTTCTTC
CASSATGTANNEQFF
>TRBJ1-5|15|.|.|TRBV3-1
TGTGCCAGCAGCCAAGATGCAGGGACCAATCAGCCCCAGCATTTT
CASSQDAGTNQPQHF
>TRBJ1-2|15|.|.|TRBV28
TGTGCCAGCAGTTTAGGTTTGAGACCTAACTATGGCTACACCTTC
CASSLGLRPNYGYTF
>TRBJ1-4|13|many|.|TRBV2
TGTGCCAGCTCTATCCTCGGACAAGAAAAACTGTTTTTT
CASSILGQEKLFF
>TRBJ2-1|13|.|.|TRBV6-2/TRBV6-3
TGTGCCAGCAGCCCCAGCTCCTACAATGAGCAGTTCTTC
CASSPSSYNEQFF
>TRBJ1-1|16|many|.|TRBV11-1
TGTGCCAGCAGCTTAGCCCTCCACTCTGTGGGCACTGAAGCTTTCTTT
CASSLALHSVGTEAFF
>TRBJ2-3|13|few|.|TRBV20-1
TGCAGTTCACGGACCGCCGGGACAGATACGCAGTATTTT
CSSRTAGTDTQYF
>TRBJ1-2|14|.|.|TRBV3-1
TGTGCCAGCAGCCAGCGGGACCGAGACTATGGCTACACCTTC
CASSQRDRDYGYTF
>TRBJ1-5|12|many|.|TRBV19
TGTGCGACCCGGGACACCCATCAGCCCCAGCATTTT
CATRDTHQPQHF
>TRBJ2-7|11|few|.|TRBV20-1
TGCAGTGCTAGAGATTCGTACGAGCAGTACTTC
CSARDSYEQYF
>TRBJ1-2|15|few|.|TRBV30
TGTGCTATCTCCGGCGGGGTTCGGGCTAACTATGGCTTCACCTTC
CAISGGVRANYGFTF
>TRBJ1-4|14|few|.|TRBV30
TGTGCCTGGAGTCCGGACAGTGAGAATGAAAAACTGTTTTTT
CAWSPDSENEKLFF
>TRBJ2-7|13|.|.|TRBV5-6
TGTGCCAGCAGCGATGGACGTAGTTACGAGCAGTACTTC
CASSDGRSYEQYF
>TRBJ2-3|15|many|TRBD1|TRBV11-2
TGTGCCAGCAGCCGACAGGGGTTGAACACAGATACGCAGTATTTT
CASSRQGLNTDTQYF
>TRBJ2-5|16|.|TRBD1|TRBV15
TGTGCCACCAGCAGAGATATTGGGACAGGGGCGAGGACCCAGTACTTC
CATSRDIGTGARTQYF